This T cell receptor (beta chain) was identified during a study of neurological immune-mediated disorders. This clonotype was seen ten or more times. Its target is not known. This CDR3 has 15 amino acids. Germline V CDR1 and CDR2: LGHNA, YSLEER. V dropped 4 bases and J dropped 5 bases, with 12 bases sitting between them. Unsorted libraries were prepared from 2 million PBMCs held at -80 C. The team produced cDNA through 5'RACE using 10-nucleotide random UMIs. The authors obtained over 160 million TCR-beta sequences from 15-18 subjects per sequencing run. TCRdb ran MiXCR on the 5' RACE reads and lists one entry per CDR3 protein. The profile shows under 60,000 distinct CDR3 sequences, under 13% of them singletons. Regarding the study as a whole: Because no CDR3 amino acid sequences were shared across subjects by expanded clones, private repertoires were suggested in all groups.

This receptor was taken from a woman in her thirties or forties with HTLV-1-associated myelopathy (HAM/TSP). The rearrangement joins TRBV4-3 to TRBJ1-6; perhaps TRBD1 as D (6 bases). The specimen sequenced was PBMCs. Here the CDR3 reads CASSLTRQDNSPLHF. CDR3 DNA: TGCGCCAGCAGCCTAACACGACAGGATAATTCACCCCTCCACTTT.